These T cell receptor beta chains were read from a single sample in a study of cytomegalovirus exposure and HLA in healthy donors. Clones were sequenced by immunoSEQ multiplex PCR, and TCRdb holds only the in-frame ones, with some missing. The table lists around 170,000 clones, around 83% of them singletons. The sample comprised PBMCs. These receptors came from a woman aged 18-29 years in good health and CMV-seronegative. CDR3s include the opening cysteine and the closing phenylalanine or tryptophan.

len,j_gene,v_gene,CDR3aa
15,TRBJ2-7,TRBV10-2,CASRDHSGGPLEQYF
14,TRBJ2-7,TRBV28,CASSPAGGVYEQYF
15,TRBJ2-2,TRBV5-1,CASSLEGLKAGELFF
15,TRBJ2-7,TRBV18,CASSPGQGASYEQYF
17,TRBJ2-3,TRBV7-9,CASSPAKGASGTDTQYF
14,TRBJ2-5,TRBV15,CATSGGLDAETQYF
16,TRBJ2-5,TRBV6-5,CASSYSRARPEETQYF
17,TRBJ2-3,TRBV12-5,CASGLVRDRNPPDTQYF
16,TRBJ2-5,TRBV11-2,CASSRGSSGGQETQYF
12,TRBJ1-1,TRBV6-5,CASIRQNTEAFF
17,TRBJ1-1,TRBV4-1,CASSQGTRTGGATEAFF
16,TRBJ2-7,TRBV2,CASSEAWGTSIGEQYF
17,TRBJ1-6,TRBV5-4,CASSSTEQGARESPLHF
15,TRBJ1-6,TRBV18,CASSPRTGGLSPLHF
15,TRBJ1-1,TRBV10-3,CAISDGRQGNTEAFF
14,TRBJ2-7,TRBV6-4,CASTLAGDQYEQYF
14,TRBJ2-5,TRBV6-5,CASSPWGSVETQYF
15,TRBJ1-5,TRBV6-1,CASRTTGGAYQPQHF
15,TRBJ1-4,TRBV9,CASSVGGATNEKLFF
14,TRBJ1-2,TRBV2,CASSGQATGDGYTF
17,TRBJ2-4,TRBV5-6,CASSLARSLYPWNIQYF
15,TRBJ1-5,TRBV27,CASSRIGQGAQPQHF
19,TRBJ2-2,TRBV6-1,CASSGLPYTGTVEPGELFF
14,TRBJ2-1,TRBV6-5,CASYRTGSASEQFF
14,TRBJ1-4,TRBV7-9,CSSSLQLQNEKLFF
15,TRBJ1-1,TRBV4-1,CASSQGGEGWTEAFF
13,TRBJ1-2,TRBV11-2,CASSFDRGSGYTF
13,TRBJ2-7,TRBV6-1,CASSEEWRDEQYF
15,TRBJ1-4,TRBV2,CASSEQGRLEEKLFF
15,TRBJ1-1,TRBV30,CAWSASWGGGWEAFF
14,TRBJ1-4,TRBV27,CASSKGRGDEKLFF
15,TRBJ1-1,TRBV7-9,CASSLVQGANTEAFF
17,TRBJ1-4,TRBV7-9,CASSPNTGYGNNEKLFF
14,TRBJ2-7,TRBV6-6,CASNPGTVSYEQYF
13,TRBJ1-1,TRBV11-2,CASSYGPPRGAFF
15,TRBJ2-7,TRBV7-2,CASSSSLSGFDEQYF
15,TRBJ1-4,TRBV19,CASSIPGGTNEKLFF
15,TRBJ2-2,TRBV18,CASSPLTGITGELFF
16,TRBJ2-1,TRBV27,CASSLELAVPYNEQFF
16,TRBJ1-3,TRBV6-6,CASSYYSPSSGNTIYF
14,TRBJ1-4,TRBV6-1,CASSEHRDGGKLFF
15,TRBJ2-5,TRBV11-2,CASSLGRGREETQYF